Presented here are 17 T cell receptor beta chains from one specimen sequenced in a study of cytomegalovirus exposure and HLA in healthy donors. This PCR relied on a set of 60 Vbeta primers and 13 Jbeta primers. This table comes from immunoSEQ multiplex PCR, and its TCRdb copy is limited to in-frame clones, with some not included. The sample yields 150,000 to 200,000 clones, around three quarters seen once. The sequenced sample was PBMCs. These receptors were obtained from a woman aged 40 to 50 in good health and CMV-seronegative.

As DNA, the CDR3 is TGTGCCACCCAGACTAGCGGCCGCACAGATACGCAGTATTTT. Residues: CATQTSGRTDTQYF. J is TRBJ2-3 and V is TRBV6-5; 9 bases line up with TRBD2. Germline CDR1 and CDR2: MNHEY and SVGAGI. J lost 1 base, V lost 10 bases, and 6 bases had no gene match. CDR3 length: 14 residues.

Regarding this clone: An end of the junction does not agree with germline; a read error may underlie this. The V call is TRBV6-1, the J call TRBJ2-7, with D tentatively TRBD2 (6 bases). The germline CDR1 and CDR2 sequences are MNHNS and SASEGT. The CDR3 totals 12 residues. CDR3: CTSSQTSYEQYF. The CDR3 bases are TGTACCAGCAGTCAGACTAGCTACGAGCAGTACTTC.

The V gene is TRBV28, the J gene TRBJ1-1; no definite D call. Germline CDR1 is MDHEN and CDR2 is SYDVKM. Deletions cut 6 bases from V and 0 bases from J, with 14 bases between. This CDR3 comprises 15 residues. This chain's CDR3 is CASSYPGYMNTEAFF. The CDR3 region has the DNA TGTGCCAGCAGCTACCCCGGGTACATGAACACTGAAGCTTTCTTT.

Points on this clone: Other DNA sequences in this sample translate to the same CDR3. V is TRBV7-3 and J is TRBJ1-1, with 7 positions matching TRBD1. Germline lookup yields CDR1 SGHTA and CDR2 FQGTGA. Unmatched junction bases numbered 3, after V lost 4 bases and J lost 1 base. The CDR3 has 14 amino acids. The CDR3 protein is CASSSGQRNTEAFF. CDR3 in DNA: TGTGCCAGCAGCTCGGGACAGCGGAACACTGAAGCTTTCTTT.

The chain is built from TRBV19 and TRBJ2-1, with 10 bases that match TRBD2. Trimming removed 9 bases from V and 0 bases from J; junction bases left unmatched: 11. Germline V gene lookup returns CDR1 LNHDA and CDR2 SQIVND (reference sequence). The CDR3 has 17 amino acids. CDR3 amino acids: CASAGLAALSSYNEQFF. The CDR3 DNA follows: TGTGCCAGCGCTGGACTAGCGGCCTTAAGCTCCTACAATGAGCAGTTCTTC.

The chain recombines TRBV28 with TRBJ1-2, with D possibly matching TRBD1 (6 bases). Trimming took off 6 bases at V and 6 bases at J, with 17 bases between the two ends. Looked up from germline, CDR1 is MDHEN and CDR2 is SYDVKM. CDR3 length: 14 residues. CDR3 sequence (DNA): TGTGCCAGCAGGGCGGGGGGGCAGTGGGATGGCTACACCTTC. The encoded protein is CASRAGGQWDGYTF.

CDR3 nucleotide sequence: TGTGCCAGTAGACCAGGGTCCGGTTCCTACGAGCAGTACTTC. Encoded protein: CASRPGSGSYEQYF. V usage is TRBV19 and J usage is TRBJ2-7, with D tentatively TRBD1 (5 bases). CDR1 is LNHDA, CDR2 SQIVND, per germline (reference sequence). Trimming shortened V by 6 bases and J by 1 base, and 13 bases separated the two germline ends. CDR3 size: 14 residues.

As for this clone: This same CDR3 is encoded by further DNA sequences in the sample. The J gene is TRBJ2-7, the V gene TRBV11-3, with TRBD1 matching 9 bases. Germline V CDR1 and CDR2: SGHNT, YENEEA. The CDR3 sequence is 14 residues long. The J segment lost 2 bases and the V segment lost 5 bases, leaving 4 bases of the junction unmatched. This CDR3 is CASSLGTGTYEQYF. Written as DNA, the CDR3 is TGTGCCAGCAGCCTCGGGACAGGGACCTACGAGCAGTACTTC. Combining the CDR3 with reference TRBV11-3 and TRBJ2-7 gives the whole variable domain EAGVVQSPRYKIIEKKQPVAFWCNPISGHNTLYWYLQNLGQGPELLIRYENEEAVDDSQLPKDRFSAERLKGVDSTLKIQPAELGDSAVYLCASSLGTGTYEQYFGPGTRLTVT.

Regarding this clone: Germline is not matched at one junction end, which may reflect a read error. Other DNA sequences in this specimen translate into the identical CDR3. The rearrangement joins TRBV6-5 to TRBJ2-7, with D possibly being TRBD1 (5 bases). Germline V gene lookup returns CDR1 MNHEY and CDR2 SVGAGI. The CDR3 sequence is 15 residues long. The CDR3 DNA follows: TGTGCCAGCAGCTACTCATATGTGGGGCCCTACGAGCAGTACTTC. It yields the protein CASSYSYVGPYEQYF.

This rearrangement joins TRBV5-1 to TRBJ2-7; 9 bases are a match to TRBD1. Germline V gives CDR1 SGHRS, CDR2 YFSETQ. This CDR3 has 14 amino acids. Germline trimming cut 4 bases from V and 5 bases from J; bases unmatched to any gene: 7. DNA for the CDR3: TGCGCCAGCAGCCCTTTTGACAGGGGGGACGAGCAGTACTTC. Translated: CASSPFDRGDEQYF. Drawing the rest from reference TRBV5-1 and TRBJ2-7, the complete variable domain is KAGVTQTPRYLIKTRGQQVTLSCSPISGHRSVSWYQQTPGQGLQFLFEYFSETQRNKGNFPGRFSGRQFSNSRSEMNVSTLELGDSALYLCASSPFDRGDEQYFGPGTRLTVT.

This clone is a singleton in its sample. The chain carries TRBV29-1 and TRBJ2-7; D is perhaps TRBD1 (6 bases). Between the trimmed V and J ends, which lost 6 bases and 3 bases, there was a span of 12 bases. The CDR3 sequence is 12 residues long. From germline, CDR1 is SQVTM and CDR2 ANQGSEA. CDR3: CSVIGQSYEQYF. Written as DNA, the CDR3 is TGCAGCGTGATAGGACAGAGCTACGAGCAGTACTTC.

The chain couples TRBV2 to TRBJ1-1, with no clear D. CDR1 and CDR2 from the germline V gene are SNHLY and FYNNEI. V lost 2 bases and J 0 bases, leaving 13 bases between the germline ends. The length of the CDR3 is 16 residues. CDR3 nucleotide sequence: TGTGCCAGCAGTGAATTAAGAGGAACTATGAACACTGAAGCTTTCTTT. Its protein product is CASSELRGTMNTEAFF.

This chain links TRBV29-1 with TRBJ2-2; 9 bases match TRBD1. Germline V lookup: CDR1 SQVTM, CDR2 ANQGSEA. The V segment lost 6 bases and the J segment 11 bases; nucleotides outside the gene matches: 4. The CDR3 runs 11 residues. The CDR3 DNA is TGCAGCGTCGCGGACAGGGGAGAGCTGTTTTTT. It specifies CSVADRGELFF.

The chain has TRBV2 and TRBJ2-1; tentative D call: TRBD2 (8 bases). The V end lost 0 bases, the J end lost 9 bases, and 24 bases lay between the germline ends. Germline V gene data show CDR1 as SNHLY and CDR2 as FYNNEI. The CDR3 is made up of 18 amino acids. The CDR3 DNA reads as TGTGCCAGCAGTGAAGCAGGAGGGGGCGCGGGAGGCAGGAGTGAGCAGTTCTTC. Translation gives CASSEAGGGAGGRSEQFF. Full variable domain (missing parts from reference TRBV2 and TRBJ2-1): EPEVTQTPSHQVTQMGQEVILRCVPISNHLYFYWYRQILGQKVEFLVSFYNNEISEKSEIFDDQFSVERPDGSNFTLKIRSTKLEDSAMYFCASSEAGGGAGGRSEQFFGPGTRLTVL.

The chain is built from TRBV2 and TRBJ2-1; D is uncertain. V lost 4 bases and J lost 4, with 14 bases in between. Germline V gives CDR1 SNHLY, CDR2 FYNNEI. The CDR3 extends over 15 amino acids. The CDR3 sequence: CASSVDGGWYNEQFF. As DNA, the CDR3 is TGTGCCAGCAGTGTCGACGGCGGATGGTACAATGAGCAGTTCTTC.

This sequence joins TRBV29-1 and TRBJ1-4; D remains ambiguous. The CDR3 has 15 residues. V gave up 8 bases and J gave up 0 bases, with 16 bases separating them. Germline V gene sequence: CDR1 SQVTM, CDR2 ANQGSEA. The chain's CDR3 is CSFRGVGATNEKLFF. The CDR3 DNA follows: TGCAGCTTCCGGGGAGTTGGTGCAACTAATGAAAAACTGTTTTTT.

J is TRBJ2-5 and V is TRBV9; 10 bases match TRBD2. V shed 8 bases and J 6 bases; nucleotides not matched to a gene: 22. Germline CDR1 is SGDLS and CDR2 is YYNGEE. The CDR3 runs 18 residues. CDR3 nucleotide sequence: TGTGCCAGTTCCAGGGAGGGGGCCGGGACTAGCGTTTATCAGACCCAGTACTTC. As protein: CASSREGAGTSVYQTQYF.